These 23 T cell receptor beta chains were all obtained from the same sample, sequenced in a study of shared clonotypes between healthy human individuals. The protocol was immunoSEQ multiplex PCR, while the TCRdb copy is restricted to in-frame clones and leaves out a portion. The repertoire includes roughly 1,000,000 clones, 78% of them detected once, and under 0.8% sits in the top ten. The material sequenced was memory CD4+ T cells from PBMCs. Subset noted: CD45RA-negative fraction. These TCRs come from a man aged 18 to 30 in good health. Some clones in this sample may be carry-over from other donors' samples.

This chain joins TRBV2 and TRBJ2-2; D is undetermined. Trimming cost V 6 bases and J 4 bases, with 12 bases left between them. The CDR3 is made up of 14 amino acids. Germline V lookup: CDR1 SNHLY, CDR2 FYNNEI. The CDR3, as DNA: TGTGCCAGCAGCCAATCTAGAGGCACCGGGGAGCTGTTTTTT. It yields the protein CASSQSRGTGELFF.

This chain links TRBV29-1 with TRBJ2-1; 13 nucleotides line up with TRBD2. Per germline, CDR1 SQVTM and CDR2 ANQGSEA. The CDR3 consists of 13 residues. With 4 bases clipped from V and 11 bases from J, the junction kept 5 bases outside the gene matches. The CDR3 here is CSVGTSGRRKQFF. In nucleotides, the CDR3 is TGCAGCGTTGGGACTAGCGGGAGAAGGAAGCAGTTCTTC.

The rearrangement joins TRBV5-3 to TRBJ2-2, with 10 bases aligning to TRBD1. TRBV5-3 qualifies as an ORF whose function is uncertain. The V and J ends lost 4 bases and 6 bases, in that order; junction bases with no gene match: 3. This CDR3 is built from 14 residues. The CDR3 DNA sequence: TGTGCCAGAAGCCCCGGGACAGGGGCCGGGGAGCTGTTTTTT. Residues: CARSPGTGAGELFF.

This clone was seen a few times. V usage is TRBV2 and J usage is TRBJ1-5, with TRBD1 matching over 8 bases. With 4 bases clipped from V and 7 bases from J, the junction kept 15 bases outside the gene matches. Germline V gives CDR1 SNHLY, CDR2 FYNNEI. The CDR3 runs 17 residues. The CDR3 region is CASSVSFDRGRKQPQHF. CDR3 DNA: TGTGCCAGCAGTGTGTCTTTTGACAGGGGTAGGAAGCAGCCCCAGCATTTT.

The rearrangement uses TRBV7-8 and TRBJ2-3; the match to TRBD1 covers 8 bases. Losses at the gene ends were 2 bases for V and 1 base for J; bases not matched to a gene: 5. The CDR3 sequence is 16 residues long. Germline lookup yields CDR1 SGHVS and CDR2 FQNEAQ. CDR3 region: CASSLTGGSGTDTQYF. CDR3 sequence (DNA): TGTGCCAGCAGCTTAACAGGGGGTTCAGGCACAGATACGCAGTATTTT.

About this clone itself: The sample has other DNA sequences that encode this CDR3 too. The chain has TRBV30 and TRBJ1-3; D not resolved. CDR3 length equals 13 residues. Trimming removed 0 bases from V and 2 bases from J, with 5 bases in between. From germline, CDR1 is GTSNPN and CDR2 SVGIG (reference sequence). The CDR3 bases are TGTGCCTGGAGTGTCGACGCTGGAAACACCATATATTTT. Translated, it gives CAWSVDAGNTIYF.

The V gene is TRBV7-9, the J gene TRBJ1-4; the D gene is possibly TRBD1 (6 bases). V was clipped by 5 bases and J by 8 bases, with 18 bases between them. The germline V gene encodes CDR1 SEHNR and CDR2 FQNEAQ (reference sequence). This CDR3 region has 15 residues. In DNA form, the CDR3 reads TGTGCCAGCAGCCCCGATGGGGGGCCAAGGGAAAAACTGTTTTTT. Translation gives CASSPDGGPREKLFF. Together with reference TRBV7-9 and TRBJ1-4, the CDR3 gives the full variable domain: DTGVSQNPRHKITKRGQNVTFRCDPISEHNRLYWYRQTLGQGPEFLTYFQNEAQLEKSRLLSDRFSAERPKGSFSTLEIQRTEQGDSAMYLCASSPDGGPREKLFFGSGTQLSVL.

The chain employs TRBV5-1 and TRBJ2-5; 9 nucleotides line up with TRBD2. Germline lookup yields CDR1 SGHRS and CDR2 YFSETQ. The ends lost 0 bases at V and 5 bases at J; junction bases unmatched: 14. The CDR3 contains 18 residues. CDR3 nucleotide sequence: TGCGCCAGCAGCTTGGGGGCAGCGGGAGGTGTAACTCGGGAGACCCAGTACTTC. It translates to CASSLGAAGGVTRETQYF. The full variable domain, its missing parts supplied by reference TRBV5-1 and TRBJ2-5, is KAGVTQTPRYLIKTRGQQVTLSCSPISGHRSVSWYQQTPGQGLQFLFEYFSETQRNKGNFPGRFSGRQFSNSRSEMNVSTLELGDSALYLCASSLGAAGGVTRETQYFGPGTRLLVL.

The chain combines TRBV12-2 with TRBJ2-7; TRBD1 is the table's D call, not checked against the DNA. TRBV12-2 is flagged as a pseudogene. This CDR3 is 18 amino acids long. In nucleotides, the CDR3 is TGTGCAAGTCGACTCGAGGGGGGGCCGGGACAGGGACCTTACGAGCAGTACTTC. Translated: CASRLEGGPGQGPYEQYF.

This clone was counted a single time. V and J are TRBV4-1 and TRBJ2-5; 14 positions match TRBD2. V lost 3 bases and J lost 0; bases outside the gene matches: 9. The CDR3 runs to 19 residues. CDR1 and CDR2 from the germline V gene are MGHRA and YSYEKL. The CDR3 DNA reads TGCGCCAGCAGCCAGACTAGCGGGAGGGCTGGAGTCCACCAAGAGACCCAGTACTTC. This codes for CASSQTSGRAGVHQETQYF.

J is TRBJ2-2 and V is TRBV7-3; the D gene is possibly TRBD1 (5 bases). CDR1 is SGHTA and CDR2 is FQGTGA in the germline V gene. The V end was cut by 2 bases, the J end by 2 bases, with 12 bases between. This CDR3 is built from 16 residues. In DNA form, the CDR3 reads TGTGCCAGCAGCTTAGCAGGGCCCCTAAACACCGGGGAGCTGTTTTTT. Residues: CASSLAGPLNTGELFF.

The gene calls are TRBV5-1 and TRBJ2-7; the match to TRBD2 covers 13 bases. V shed 5 bases and J 3 bases; nucleotides not matched to a gene: 8. Per the germline V gene, CDR1 is SGHRS and CDR2 is YFSETQ. The CDR3 contains 16 residues. The CDR3 reads CASRVTSGRAFYEQYF. CDR3 nucleotides: TGCGCCAGCAGAGTTACTAGCGGGAGGGCCTTCTACGAGCAGTACTTC.

V gene TRBV6-1 combines with J gene TRBJ1-2, with 7 nucleotides matching TRBD1. V lost 10 bases and J lost 0; bases outside the gene matches: 2. The germline V gene encodes CDR1 MNHNS and CDR2 SASEGT. CDR3 length: 12 amino acids. CDR3 sequence: CATGQANYGYTF. CDR3 DNA sequence: TGTGCCACTGGACAGGCTAACTATGGCTACACCTTC.

This chain links TRBV5-4 with TRBJ2-3; maybe TRBD2 (7 bases). Germline V gene lookup returns CDR1 SGHNT and CDR2 YYREEE (reference sequence). V lost 1 base to trimming and J lost 7 bases, with 13 bases between them. The CDR3 length is 14 residues. DNA for the CDR3: TGTGCCAGCAGCTTGTGGGGGGGCGGAAATACGCAGTATTTT. Its protein is CASSLWGGGNTQYF.

V usage is TRBV2 and J usage is TRBJ2-7; 8 nucleotides line up with TRBD1. Germline CDR1 reads SNHLY; CDR2 reads FYNNEI. With V trimmed by 2 bases and J by 0 bases, 3 bases remained unmatched. The CDR3 is 15 amino acids. CDR3: CASSERTGNSYEQYF. Here the CDR3 DNA reads TGTGCCAGCAGTGAAAGGACAGGGAACTCCTACGAGCAGTACTTC.

The V gene is TRBV18, the J gene TRBJ1-4, with D unclear. Germline V gene data show CDR1 as KGHSH and CDR2 as LQKENI. Trimming shortened V by 3 bases and J by 5 bases, and 16 bases separated the two germline ends. The CDR3 contains 16 residues. For the CDR3, the DNA is TGTGCCAGCTCACCCCTAATCGGGCAGTTAAATGAAAAACTGTTTTTT. It codes for CASSPLIGQLNEKLFF.

The chain couples TRBV28 to TRBJ2-3, with 8 bases fitting TRBD1. The CDR3 sequence is 16 residues long. The V gene's germline CDR1 is MDHEN and CDR2 SYDVKM. With 7 bases clipped from V and 1 base from J, the junction kept 10 bases outside the gene matches. The CDR3 DNA follows: TGTGCCAGCAATTTGCAGGGGGCGAGTGGCACAGATACGCAGTATTTT. Translation: CASNLQGASGTDTQYF.

Comments on this clone: The identical CDR3 is also encoded by other nucleotide sequences in the sample. The V and J genes are TRBV12-5 and TRBJ2-3; the D is unclear. The CDR3 has 13 residues. From germline, CDR1 is LGHNT and CDR2 FRNRAP. Trimming stripped 0 bases from V and 3 bases from J, with 4 bases between. CDR3 DNA sequence: TGTGCTAGTGGTTTGGTAGGGACAGATACGCAGTATTTT. This sequence encodes CASGLVGTDTQYF.

The chain is built from TRBV6-1 and TRBJ1-2, with D perhaps matching TRBD1 (6 bases). Germline assignment: CDR1 MNHNS and CDR2 SASEGT. This CDR3 has 13 residues. V was shortened by 2 bases and J by 8 bases, with 12 bases between the two germline ends. CDR3 amino acids: CASSELTGQGYTF. The CDR3 nucleotides read TGTGCCAGCAGTGAATTAACAGGGCAAGGCTACACCTTC.

This sequence joins TRBV2 and TRBJ2-1; TRBD1 might be the D (5 bases). This CDR3 is built from 14 residues. Germline lookup yields CDR1 SNHLY and CDR2 FYNNEI. Trimming took off 4 bases at V and 5 bases at J, with 12 bases between the two ends. DNA for the CDR3: TGTGCCAGCAGTGGATTAAGGGGCCACAATGAGCAGTTCTTC. Its translation: CASSGLRGHNEQFF.

The J gene is TRBJ2-5, the V gene TRBV6-5, with 8 bases matching TRBD1. The CDR3 runs 15 residues. Germline loops: CDR1 MNHEY, CDR2 SVGAGI. With 2 bases clipped from V and 3 bases from J, the junction kept 5 bases outside the gene matches. CDR3 amino acids: CASSYLDRDKETQYF. The DNA for the CDR3 is TGTGCCAGCAGTTACCTGGACAGGGATAAAGAGACCCAGTACTTC.

The chain employs TRBV15 and TRBJ2-3, with 11 bases fitting TRBD2. The V gene end was trimmed by 3 bases and the J gene end by 8 bases; junction bases not matched to a gene: 13. Germline V gene lookup returns CDR1 LNHNV and CDR2 YYDKDF (reference sequence). The CDR3 consists of 17 residues. CDR3 bases: TGTGCCACCAGCAGTATGGTAGTAGCGGGAGGGCCTGTTACGCAGTATTTT. Amino acids: CATSSMVVAGGPVTQYF.

V usage is TRBV28 and J usage is TRBJ1-1, with no clear D. The V gene's germline CDR1 is MDHEN and CDR2 SYDVKM. Trimming removed 8 bases at V and 6 bases at J, with 28 bases between. CDR3 size: 17 residues. The CDR3 sequence: CASGPYPKDSQSAEAFF. As DNA, the CDR3 is TGTGCCAGCGGTCCATACCCAAAGGACTCTCAGAGCGCTGAAGCTTTCTTT.